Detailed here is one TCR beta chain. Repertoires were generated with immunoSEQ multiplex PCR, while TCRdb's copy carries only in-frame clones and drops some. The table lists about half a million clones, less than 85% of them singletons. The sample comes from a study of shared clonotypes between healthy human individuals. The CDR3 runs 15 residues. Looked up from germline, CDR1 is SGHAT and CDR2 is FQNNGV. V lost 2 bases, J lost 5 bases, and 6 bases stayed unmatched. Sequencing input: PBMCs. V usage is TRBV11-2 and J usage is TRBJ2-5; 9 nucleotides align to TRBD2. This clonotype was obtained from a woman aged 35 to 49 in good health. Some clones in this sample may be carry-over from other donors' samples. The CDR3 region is CASSLMLAGVETQYF. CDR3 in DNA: TGTGCCAGCAGCTTAATGTTAGCGGGAGTGGAGACCCAGTACTTC.